Following are 24 T cell receptor beta chains from one sample sequenced in a study of regulatory T cells in long-lasting Graves disease. Both iRepertoire HTBI primers and Arm-PCR of CDR3 regions were used to build the TCR beta libraries. One entry per CDR3 protein, called by TCRdb with MiXCR from the multiplex PCR reads. The sample holds roughly 400,000 distinct CDR3 sequences, over 15% seen once. Time point meaning: newly diagnosed GD, antithyroid drugs for less than 3 months. PBMC RNA served as the TCR library source. The sample also formed part of further work on T cells in Graves' hyperthyroidism and ophthalmopathy.

Sample: peripheral blood mononuclear cells (PBMCs), taken at new diagnosis, from a patient treated with antithyroid drugs. Source of these receptors: a woman in her late teens or twenties with Graves disease.

CDR3 sequence (DNA): TGCGCCAGCAGCTTGGGAGGGACAGAATACAATGAGCAGTTCTTC. Its translation: CASSLGGTEYNEQFF. The rearrangement links TRBV5-1 to TRBJ2-1; 7 bases fit TRBD1. The J segment lost 4 bases and the V segment lost 0 bases, leaving 4 bases of the junction unmatched. The CDR3 totals 15 residues. Germline V gene sequence: CDR1 SGHRS, CDR2 YFSETQ.

The chain has TRBV6-2 or TRBV6-3 and TRBJ2-1; 12 bases line up with TRBD2. The CDR3 has 19 residues. V lost 5 bases to trimming and J lost 5 bases; unmatched junction nucleotides: 16. Germline V gene sequence: CDR1 MNHEY, CDR2 SVGEGT. The CDR3 sequence is CASSDLVFTSGRRDNEQFF. The CDR3, as DNA: TGTGCCAGCAGTGACCTGGTCTTCACTAGCGGGAGGAGAGACAATGAGCAGTTCTTC.

As to this clonotype: It may be a read error: a sequence one base away is much more abundant. The chain has TRBV27 and TRBJ2-7, with a tentative D call TRBD2 (7 bases). The CDR3 has 15 amino acids. The V end was cut by 6 bases, the J end by 5 bases, with 20 bases between. CDR1 MNHEY and CDR2 SMNVEV come from the germline V gene (reference sequence). In nucleotides, the CDR3 is TGTGCCAGCAGCCCCGGAAGGGGGAGGGCCAACGAGCAGTACTTC. Protein sequence: CASSPGRGRANEQYF.

This clonotype was observed at least ten times. V and J are TRBV6-1 and TRBJ1-2; the D gene is possibly TRBD1 (6 bases). The germline V and J ends were trimmed by 5 bases and 2 bases, with 12 bases remaining between them. The CDR3 covers 14 residues. The germline V gene has CDR1 MNHNS and CDR2 SASEGT. CDR3 residues: CASSRTVGNYGYTF. In DNA form, the CDR3 reads TGTGCCAGCAGTCGGACAGTCGGCAACTATGGCTACACCTTC.

The gene calls are TRBV9 and TRBJ1-5; D may be TRBD1 (5 bases). Germline values: CDR1 SGDLS, CDR2 YYNGEE. Trimming stripped 3 bases from V and 2 bases from J, with 15 bases between. The CDR3 is 16 residues long. CDR3 in DNA: TGTGCCAGCAGCGAGGGGATTTGGGGGGGCAATCAGCCCCAGCATTTT. It yields the protein CASSEGIWGGNQPQHF.

This clonotype was seen repeatedly, ten times or more. V usage is TRBV12-3 or TRBV12-4 and J usage is TRBJ2-5; the D gene is possibly TRBD1 (6 bases). This CDR3 has 14 residues. Deletions cut 3 bases from V and 5 bases from J, with 13 bases between. The CDR3, as DNA: TGTGCCAGCAGTTTTTACCCAGGGGTCGAGACCCAGTACTTC. It encodes CASSFYPGVETQYF.

This clonotype has at least ten counts. The rearrangement uses TRBV7-2 and TRBJ2-1; D ambiguous. Germline lookup yields CDR1 SGHTA and CDR2 FQGNSA. The V end was cut by 0 bases, the J end by 7 bases, with 7 bases between. This CDR3 contains 13 residues. The CDR3 DNA sequence: TGTGCCAGCAGCTTAGCGAGGCGAAATGAGCAGTTCTTC. Amino acids: CASSLARRNEQFF.

This clonotype came up a few times. This chain uses TRBV18 with TRBJ2-2; D remains unclear. The CDR3 is made up of 16 amino acids. The V gene's germline CDR1 is KGHSH and CDR2 LQKENI. V was clipped by 1 base and J by 5 bases, with 14 bases between them. CDR3 DNA sequence: TGTGCCAGCTCACCACGGCCAGGAGAGAGGACCGGGGAGCTGTTTTTT. It codes for CASSPRPGERTGELFF.

This clonotype was seen at least ten times. The genes are TRBV20-1 and TRBJ2-3, with unresolved D. Trimming shortened V by 8 bases and J by 3 bases, and 15 bases separated the two germline ends. Germline assignment: CDR1 DFQATT and CDR2 SNEGSKA (reference sequence). The CDR3 is 13 amino acids. DNA of the CDR3: TGCAGTACCAAACAAAGTTCGACAGATACGCAGTATTTT. Translating it yields CSTKQSSTDTQYF.

This clonotype was counted many times. This sequence joins TRBV6-2 or TRBV6-3 and TRBJ2-3, with 11 bases identical to TRBD2. V lost 5 bases, J lost 4 bases, and 5 bases stayed unmatched. The CDR3 runs 15 residues. Germline CDR1 is MNHEY and CDR2 is SVGEGT. The CDR3 region has the DNA TGTGCCAGCAGTGCCCTAGCGGGAGGACCAGATACGCAGTATTTT. Translating gives CASSALAGGPDTQYF.

This clonotype was detected only a few times. CDR3 in DNA: TGCAGCGTTGAAGACCCTCTCGACAGGGTTAGCGGCGAGCAGTACTTC. The encoded protein is CSVEDPLDRVSGEQYF. The chain carries TRBV29-1 and TRBJ2-7; D may be TRBD1 (7 bases). Germline V gene lookup returns CDR1 SQVTM and CDR2 ANQGSEA. With 0 bases removed from V and 6 bases from J, the gap between germline ends came to 21 bases. CDR3 length: 16 residues.

The chain has TRBV29-1 and TRBJ2-1; TRBD1 is a possible D gene (5 bases). This CDR3 has 14 amino acids. Per germline, CDR1 SQVTM and CDR2 ANQGSEA. Trimming took 4 bases from V and 0 from J, leaving 10 bases between them. CDR3: CSVARGNSYNEQFF. The CDR3 DNA reads TGCAGCGTTGCTAGGGGCAACTCCTACAATGAGCAGTTCTTC.

This clonotype appeared a few times. This chain uses TRBV5-1 with TRBJ1-2; D is unclear. V was trimmed by 10 bases and J by 3 bases, leaving 13 bases between them. The CDR3 runs 12 residues. Germline CDR1 is SGHRS and CDR2 is YFSETQ. This CDR3 is CAVFMGYYGYTF. CDR3 coding DNA: TGCGCCGTCTTTATGGGATACTATGGCTACACCTTC.

Regarding this clonotype: This is likely an artifact of a read error, given a far larger clone one base away. The rearrangement joins TRBV2 to TRBJ2-4, with 9 bases fitting TRBD1. The CDR3 spans 16 residues. The junction had 20 bases not matched to a gene; V was cut back by 7 bases and J by 13 bases. The germline V gene has CDR1 SNHLY and CDR2 FYNNEI. The chain's CDR3 is CASKARGGQGNNEQYF. Here the CDR3 DNA reads TGTGCCAGCAAGGCCAGAGGGGGACAGGGAAACAATGAGCAGTACTTC.

This clonotype has ten or more counts. This chain joins TRBV7-2 and TRBJ2-7; 7 bases line up with TRBD1. J gave up 4 bases and V 4 bases, and 7 bases lay outside the gene matches. This CDR3 is built from 14 residues. CDR1 is SGHTA, CDR2 FQGNSA, per germline. CDR3 sequence reads: CASSSDRSRYEQYF. The CDR3 DNA reads as TGTGCCAGCAGCTCGGACAGGTCCAGGTACGAGCAGTACTTC.

This clonotype was picked up one time. The chain links TRBV27 to TRBJ1-5; possibly TRBD1 for D (6 bases). This CDR3 contains 14 residues. V lost 5 bases to trimming and J lost 6 bases, with 14 bases between them. Looked up from germline, CDR1 is MNHEY and CDR2 is SMNVEV (reference sequence). CDR3 in amino acids: CASSITGLRQPQHF. The CDR3, as DNA: TGTGCCAGCAGTATTACAGGGTTGCGTCAGCCCCAGCATTTT.

This clonotype showed up just once. The chain joins TRBV18 to TRBJ2-2; D perhaps matches TRBD1 (5 bases). The CDR3 runs to 18 residues. Per germline, CDR1 KGHSH and CDR2 LQKENI. With 0 bases removed from V and 1 base from J, the gap between germline ends came to 15 bases. This chain's CDR3 is CASSPPVTDRLNTGELFF. The CDR3, as DNA: TGTGCCAGCTCACCACCGGTGACAGACAGACTGAACACCGGGGAGCTGTTTTTT. Variable domain in full (rest from reference TRBV18 and TRBJ2-2): NAGVMQNPRHLVRRRGQEARLRCSPMKGHSHVYWYRQLPEEGLKFMVYLQKENIIDESGMPKERFSAEFPKEGPSILRIQQVVRGDSAAYFCASSPPVTDRLNTGELFFGEGSRLTVL.

For this clonotype: A much larger clone sits a single nucleotide away, making a read error possible. The J gene is TRBJ2-1, the V gene TRBV30; D gene unclear. Germline values: CDR1 GTSNPN, CDR2 SVGIG (reference sequence). Trimming removed 3 bases from V and 9 bases from J, with 9 bases in between. The CDR3 is 11 residues long. CDR3 in amino acids: CAWREGFEQFF. Written as DNA, the CDR3 is TGTGCCTGGAGAGAAGGATTTGAGCAGTTCTTC. The entire variable domain, with the rest obtained from reference TRBV30 and TRBJ2-1, is as follows: SQTIHQWPATLVQPVGSPLSLECTVEGTSNPNLYWYRQAAGRGLQLLFYSVGIGQISSEVPQNLSASRPQDRQFILSSKKLLLSDSGFYLCAWREGFEQFFGPGTRLTVL.

This clonotype was picked up many times. The rearrangement joins TRBV18 to TRBJ2-2; possibly TRBD2 for D (5 bases). The germline CDR1 and CDR2 sequences are KGHSH and LQKENI. There are 17 residues in the CDR3. Trimming removed 4 bases at V and 0 bases at J, with 15 bases between. The CDR3 DNA is TGTGCCAGCTCACAGACGCGGACTCCCGCGAACACCGGGGAGCTGTTTTTT. Its protein is CASSQTRTPANTGELFF.

This clonotype has a count of ten or more. The chain recombines TRBV29-1 with TRBJ1-2, with 8 bases aligning to TRBD1. CDR3 length: 13 amino acids. The germline V gene has CDR1 SQVTM and CDR2 ANQGSEA. V lost 5 bases and J lost 6; bases outside the gene matches: 8. CDR3 in DNA: TGCAGCGTTCGTCCAGGACAGGGAGATGGCTACACCTTC. Protein product: CSVRPGQGDGYTF.

This clonotype has a count of ten or more. This chain links TRBV7-3 with TRBJ2-1; D is unclear. The germline gives CDR1 SGHTA, CDR2 FQGTGA. Trimming took off 1 base at V and 11 bases at J, with 12 bases between the two ends. The CDR3 is 13 amino acids. CDR3: CASSLSGPTQQFF. The CDR3 nucleotides are TGTGCCAGCAGCTTAAGTGGTCCGACTCAGCAGTTCTTC. Full variable domain (rest looked up from reference TRBV7-3 and TRBJ2-1): GAGVSQTPSNKVTEKGKYVELRCDPISGHTALYWYRQSLGQGPEFLIYFQGTGAADDSGLPNDRFFAVRPEGSVSTLKIQRTERGDSAVYLCASSLSGPTQQFFGPGTRLTVL.

This clonotype was counted ten times or more. The rearrangement uses TRBV5-1 and TRBJ2-1; 8 bases line up with TRBD2. V lost 2 bases to trimming and J lost 1 base; unmatched junction nucleotides: 5. CDR3 length: 16 amino acids. CDR1 SGHRS and CDR2 YFSETQ come from the germline V gene. The CDR3 protein is CASSFIAGLSYNEQFF. The CDR3 DNA follows: TGCGCCAGCAGCTTCATAGCGGGACTATCCTACAATGAGCAGTTCTTC.

This clonotype has at least ten counts. The chain recombines TRBV27 with TRBJ2-7; D not certain. CDR1 and CDR2 from the germline V gene are MNHEY and SMNVEV (reference sequence). The CDR3 runs to 13 residues. Trimming stripped 6 bases from V and 9 bases from J, with 18 bases between. The CDR3 coding sequence is TGTGCCAGCAGCCCTGGGCGGATGCCTGGGCAGTACTTC. It specifies CASSPGRMPGQYF.

The rearrangement links TRBV30 to TRBJ1-3; possible D gene TRBD1, 6 bases. In germline, CDR1 is GTSNPN, CDR2 SVGIG (reference sequence). V was pared by 4 bases and J by 5 bases, with 9 bases between. CDR3 length: 12 residues. The DNA for the CDR3 is TGTGCCTGGACACAGGGTAGAAACACCATATATTTT. Residues: CAWTQGRNTIYF.